Following are 21 T cell receptor delta chains from one sample sequenced in a study of gamma-delta T cells after stem cell transplantation. TCRdb called clones from the RT-PCR reads again using CATT. The repertoire has several thousand delta-chain clones, 1.9% of them found once; the top ten carry 32%. Sequenced sample: gamma-delta T cells. All receptors come from a human donor. It is not recorded whose cells these are; they may come from a transplant donor.

This clone was counted only a few times. This likely reflects a read error, since a far larger clone is one base away. Other DNA sequences in this sample translate to the same CDR3. CDR3: CACDPAGGYGTRTDKLIF. CDR3 coding DNA: TGTGCCTGTGACCCCGCCGGGGGATACGGGACAAGGACCGATAAACTCATCTTT. This chain connects TRDV2 to TRDJ1; TRDD3 matches 10 bases. Germline V gives CDR1 GEAIGNYY, CDR2 EKD. The V gene end was trimmed by 3 bases and the J gene end by 2 bases; junction bases not matched to a gene: 14. The CDR3 extends over 18 amino acids.

This clone was seen more than once but under ten times. Other nucleotide sequences from this sample produce the same CDR3. The rearrangement uses TRDV2 and TRDJ1; 10 bases match TRDD3. This CDR3 has 15 residues. Germline V lookup: CDR1 GEAIGNYY, CDR2 EKD. With V trimmed by 4 bases and J by 4 bases, 8 bases remained unmatched. The CDR3 spells CACDILGDKGDKLIF. The CDR3 region has the DNA TGTGCCTGTGATATCCTGGGGGATAAGGGCGATAAACTCATCTTT.

This clone showed up just a few times. Given a far larger clone just one base away, this is likely a sequencing read error. This sample also contains other DNA sequences that code for the same CDR3. The rearrangement links TRDV2 to TRDJ3; 7 nucleotides line up with TRDD3. Looked up from germline, CDR1 is GEAIGNYY and CDR2 is EKD. The CDR3 is 19 amino acids. V shed 0 bases, J shed 0 bases, and the junction held 7 bases outside the gene matches. CDR3 sequence (DNA): TGTGCCTGTGACACCGCTGGGGGCTTAAGCTCCTGGGACACCCGACAGATGTTTTTC. It encodes CACDTAGGLSSWDTRQMFF.

Remarks on this clone: TCRdb's protein, taken from a much larger clone, differs from this DNA's translation at residue 4, likely owing to a read error; the protein displayed comes from the DNA. The chain links TRDV2 to TRDJ1; 8 nucleotides agree with TRDD3. CDR3 length: 15 amino acids. Germline lookup yields CDR1 GEAIGNYY and CDR2 EKD. V shed 5 bases, J shed 0 bases, and the junction held 7 bases outside the gene matches. The CDR3 DNA reads TGTGCCTGTGGGCTACTGGGGGCCAACACCGATAAACTCATCTTT. Encoded protein: CACGLLGANTDKLIF.

This clone was counted only a few times. With only one base between it and a far larger clone, this is likely a read error. J is TRDJ1 and V is TRDV2; the match to TRDD3 covers 7 bases. Losses at the gene ends were 6 bases for V and 3 bases for J; bases not matched to a gene: 9. CDR1 and CDR2 from the germline V gene are GEAIGNYY and EKD. The CDR3 totals 14 residues. The CDR3 DNA is TGTGCCTGTAATATCCTGGGGGGGTCCGATAAACTCATCTTT. Its protein product is CACNILGGSDKLIF.

This clone has at least ten counts. A single base separates this from a much larger clone, so it may be a read error. This chain connects TRDV2 to TRDJ1; a weak D match, TRDD3 (6 bases). V was trimmed by 1 base and J by 3 bases, leaving 29 bases between them. The germline CDR1 and CDR2 sequences are GEAIGNYY and EKD. The CDR3 covers 20 residues. The CDR3 DNA is TGTGCCTGTGACACAGGGCCTCTTTTGTTGGGGGCCCCCGTACCCGATAAACTCATCTTT. Translation gives CACDTGPLLLGAPVPDKLIF.

This sequence joins TRDV2 and TRDJ1; 10 bases map to TRDD3. J lost 4 bases, V lost 3 bases, and 10 bases had no gene match. CDR3 length: 16 residues. Germline V gene data show CDR1 as GEAIGNYY and CDR2 as EKD. CDR3 in amino acids: CACDPLLGDFGDKLIF. The CDR3 coding sequence is TGTGCCTGTGACCCCCTACTGGGGGATTTCGGCGATAAACTCATCTTT.

This clone has a handful of counts. For this DNA, TCRdb reports the protein of a much larger clone, which diverges at residue 5, most likely from a read error; the protein presented here is translated directly from the DNA. The chain links TRDV2 to TRDJ1, with 10 bases aligning to TRDD3. With 2 bases clipped from V and 0 bases from J, the junction kept 14 bases outside the gene matches. This CDR3 is 19 amino acids long. Germline values: CDR1 GEAIGNYY, CDR2 EKD. The CDR3 DNA reads as TGTGCCTGTGACAGTGTACTGGGGGATCCGTTCCCGTACACCGATAAACTCATCTTT. Translating it yields CACDSVLGDPFPYTDKLIF.

On this clone: TCRdb shows a much larger clone's protein in place of this DNA's translation, and the two differ at residues 8 and 9, likely through a read error; the protein shown is translated from the DNA. In the same sample, other DNA sequences code for this CDR3. The chain couples TRDV2 to TRDJ1, with D possibly matching TRDD3 (5 bases). Germline CDR1 is GEAIGNYY and CDR2 is EKD. There are 15 residues in the CDR3. Deletions cut 0 bases from V and 0 bases from J, with 10 bases between. CDR3 bases: TGTGCCTGTGACACCGTCGGGGGTTACACCGATAAACTCATCTTT. Its protein product is CACDTVGGYTDKLIF.

The table lists this clone with many counts. Only one base separates this from a far larger clonotype, so it likely reflects a read error. The V call is TRDV2, the J call TRDJ1; the D gene is possibly TRDD3 (5 bases). The CDR3 spans 17 residues. Trimming shortened V by 2 bases and J by 2 bases, and 20 bases separated the two germline ends. The germline gives CDR1 GEAIGNYY, CDR2 EKD. CDR3 sequence: CACDKVGTPVVTDKLIF. In DNA, the CDR3 is TGTGCCTGTGACAAAGTGGGGACTCCAGTTGTGACCGATAAACTCATCTTT.

This clone is medium-sized within its sample. The chain recombines TRDV2 with TRDJ1; 11 bases fit TRDD3. The length of the CDR3 is 20 residues. Looked up from germline, CDR1 is GEAIGNYY and CDR2 is EKD. With 3 bases clipped from V and 1 base from J, the junction kept 18 bases outside the gene matches. The DNA for the CDR3 is TGTGCCTGTGACCCCCTGCCTCCCGTACTGGGGGATAGCGGCACCGATAAACTCATCTTT. Residues: CACDPLPPVLGDSGTDKLIF.

As regards this clone: The protein given by TCRdb reflects a much larger clone and differs at residue 13 from this DNA's translation, likely from a read error; the protein shown is the DNA's translation. The gene calls are TRDV2 and TRDJ3, with 10 bases lining up with TRDD3. V was pared by 3 bases and J by 2 bases, with 15 bases of the junction left unmatched. Germline V CDR1 and CDR2: GEAIGNYY, EKD. The CDR3 is 21 amino acids. DNA of the CDR3: TGTGCCTGTGACTCCGTAGAGGGGGATACGCGACCCGCCTGGGACACCCGACAGATGTTTTTC. This codes for CACDSVEGDTRPAWDTRQMFF.

This clone showed up just a few times. Other DNA sequences in this specimen translate into the identical CDR3. The genes are TRDV2 and TRDJ1; 9 nucleotides match TRDD3. Looked up from germline, CDR1 is GEAIGNYY and CDR2 is EKD. The CDR3 extends over 17 amino acids. V shed 1 base and J 6 bases; nucleotides not matched to a gene: 14. DNA of the CDR3: TGTGCCTGTGACACTGTTACTGGGGGACGAAGGGGGAATAAACTCATCTTT. It is translated as CACDTVTGGRRGNKLIF.

This clone was found a few times. It differs at one base from a far larger clone, so likely a read error. The sample holds other DNA sequences that translate to the same CDR3. V and J are TRDV2 and TRDJ1; 12 positions agree with TRDD3. This CDR3 spans 17 amino acids. The V gene's germline CDR1 is GEAIGNYY and CDR2 EKD. The CDR3 DNA follows: TGCGCCTGTGACTCGGTACTGGGGGATACATCGAACGGAGAACTCATCTTT. The encoded protein is CACDSVLGDTSNGELIF.

This clone was counted only a few times. J is TRDJ1 and V is TRDV2; 9 bases match TRDD3. The CDR3 has 17 residues. Germline CDR1 GEAIGNYY, CDR2 EKD. V lost 2 bases, J lost 5 bases, and 14 bases stayed unmatched. The chain's CDR3 is CACDNIVLGDMGDKLIF. The DNA for the CDR3 is TGTGCCTGTGACAATATCGTATTGGGGGATATGGGGGATAAACTCATCTTT.

With regard to this clone: The protein that TCRdb holds for this DNA derives from a much larger clone and differs from the translated DNA at residue 12, which likely indicates a read error; the protein shown here is translated from the DNA. The rearrangement uses TRDV2 and TRDJ3; 11 bases fit TRDD3. CDR3 size: 18 residues. CDR1 is GEAIGNYY, CDR2 EKD, per germline. The DNA for the CDR3 is TGTGCCTGTGACATACTGGGGGATAGTACCTGGTACACCCGACAGATGTTTTTC. Protein product: CACDILGDSTWYTRQMFF.

Only a few counts were recorded for this clone. The mismatch at residue 9 between this DNA's translation and the TCRdb protein of a much larger clone likely reflects a read error; the protein shown is translated from the DNA. V usage is TRDV2 and J usage is TRDJ1; the match to TRDD3 covers 7 bases. J was trimmed by 4 bases and V by 6 bases; bases with no gene match: 16. This CDR3 has 16 residues. Germline V lookup: CDR1 GEAIGNYY, CDR2 EKD. The chain's CDR3 is CACYSITGEYVDKLIF. The CDR3 region has the DNA TGTGCCTGTTATTCGATTACTGGGGAATATGTCGATAAACTCATCTTT.

A remark on this clone: A far larger clone is one nucleotide away, so this likely arose from a read error. The same CDR3 is also encoded by other DNA sequences in this sample. This sequence joins TRDV2 and TRDJ1, with 9 nucleotides matching TRDD3. The CDR3 consists of 17 residues. Germline CDR1 reads GEAIGNYY; CDR2 reads EKD. The trim removed 1 base at V and 1 base at J, leaving 9 bases unmatched. The CDR3 loop is CACDTVGDIRSTDKLIF. The CDR3, as DNA: TGTGCCTGTGACACTGTGGGGGATATAAGGTCCACCGATAAACTCATCTTT.

This clone has a count of ten or more. One base separates it from a far larger clone, so it is likely a read error. Different DNA sequences within this sample yield the same CDR3. J is TRDJ1 and V is TRDV2; 9 nucleotides match TRDD3. The CDR3 extends over 16 amino acids. Germline assignment: CDR1 GEAIGNYY and CDR2 EKD. The CDR3 coding sequence is TGTGCCTGTGACTTACTGGGGGACTTCAACACGGATAAACTCATCTTT. It is translated as CACDLLGDFNTDKLIF.

This clone was observed a handful of times. It differs at one base from a far larger clone, so likely a read error. The same CDR3 can be traced to other DNA sequences in this sample. The chain joins TRDV2 to TRDJ3; D is possibly TRDD3 (5 bases). The germline V gene has CDR1 GEAIGNYY and CDR2 EKD. The CDR3 length is 18 residues. In DNA, the CDR3 is TGCGCCTGTGACACCGGCTGGGTTAGCTCCTGGGACACCCGACAGATGTTTTTC. This translates into CACDTGWVSSWDTRQMFF.

This clone is medium-sized. The V gene is TRDV2, the J gene TRDJ1; TRDD3 matches 12 bases. The CDR3 is made up of 18 amino acids. Germline V gene sequence: CDR1 GEAIGNYY, CDR2 EKD. J lost 2 bases, V lost 3 bases, and 12 bases had no gene match. The CDR3 region is CACDVLTGGYRMTDKLIF. The CDR3 DNA follows: TGTGCCTGTGACGTTCTTACTGGGGGATACAGAATGACCGATAAACTCATCTTT.